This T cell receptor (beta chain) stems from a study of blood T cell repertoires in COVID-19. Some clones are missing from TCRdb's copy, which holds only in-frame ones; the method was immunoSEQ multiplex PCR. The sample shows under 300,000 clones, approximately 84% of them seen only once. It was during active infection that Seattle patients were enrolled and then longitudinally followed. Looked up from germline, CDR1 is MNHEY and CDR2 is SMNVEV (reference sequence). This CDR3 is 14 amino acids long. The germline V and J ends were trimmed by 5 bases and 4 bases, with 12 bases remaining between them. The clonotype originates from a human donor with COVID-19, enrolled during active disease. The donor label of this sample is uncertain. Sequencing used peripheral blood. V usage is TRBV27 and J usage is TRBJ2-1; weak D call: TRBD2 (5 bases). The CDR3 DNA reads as TGTGCCAGCAGTGACCGAACGGGATACAATGAGCAGTTCTTC. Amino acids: CASSDRTGYNEQFF.